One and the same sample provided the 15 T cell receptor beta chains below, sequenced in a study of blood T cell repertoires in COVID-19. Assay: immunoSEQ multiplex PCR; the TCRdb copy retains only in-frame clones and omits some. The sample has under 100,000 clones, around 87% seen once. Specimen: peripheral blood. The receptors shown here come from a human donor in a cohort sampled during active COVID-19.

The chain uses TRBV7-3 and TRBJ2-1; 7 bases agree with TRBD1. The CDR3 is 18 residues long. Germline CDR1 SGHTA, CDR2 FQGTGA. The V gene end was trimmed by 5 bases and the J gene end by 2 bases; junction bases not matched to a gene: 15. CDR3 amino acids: CASSAGTDPFPPYNEQFF. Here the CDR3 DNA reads TGTGCCAGCAGCGCCGGGACAGACCCTTTTCCTCCCTACAATGAGCAGTTCTTC.

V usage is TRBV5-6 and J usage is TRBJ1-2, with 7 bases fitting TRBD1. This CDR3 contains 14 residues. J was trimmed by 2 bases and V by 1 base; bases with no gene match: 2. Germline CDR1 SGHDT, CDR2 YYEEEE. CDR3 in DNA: TGTGCCAGCAGCTTGACAGGGGTAAACTATGGCTACACCTTC. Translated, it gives CASSLTGVNYGYTF. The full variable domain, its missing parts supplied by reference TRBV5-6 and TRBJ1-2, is DAGVTQSPTHLIKTRGQQVTLRCSPKSGHDTVSWYQQALGQGPQFIFQYYEEEERQRGNFPDRFSGHQFPNYSSELNVNALLLGDSALYLCASSLTGVNYGYTFGSGTRLTVV.

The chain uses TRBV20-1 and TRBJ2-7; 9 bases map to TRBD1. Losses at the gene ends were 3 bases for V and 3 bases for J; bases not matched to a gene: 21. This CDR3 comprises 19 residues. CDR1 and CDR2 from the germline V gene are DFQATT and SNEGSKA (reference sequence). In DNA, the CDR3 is TGCAGTGCTAGTTCGCCCTCGCGGCCAGGGACAGGGAAAAGCTACGAGCAGTACTTC. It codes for CSASSPSRPGTGKSYEQYF.

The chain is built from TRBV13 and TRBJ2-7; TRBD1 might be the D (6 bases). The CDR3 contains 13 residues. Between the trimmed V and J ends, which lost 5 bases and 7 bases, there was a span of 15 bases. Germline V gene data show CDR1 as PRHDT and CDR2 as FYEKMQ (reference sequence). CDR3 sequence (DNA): TGTGCCAGCAGCGGCGACAGGCTGGGGGAGCAGTACTTC. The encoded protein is CASSGDRLGEQYF. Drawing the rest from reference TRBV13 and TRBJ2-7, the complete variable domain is AAGVIQSPRHLIKEKRETATLKCYPIPRHDTVYWYQQGPGQDPQFLISFYEKMQSDKGSIPDRFSAQQFSDYHSELNMSSLELGDSALYFCASSGDRLGEQYFGPGTRLTVT.

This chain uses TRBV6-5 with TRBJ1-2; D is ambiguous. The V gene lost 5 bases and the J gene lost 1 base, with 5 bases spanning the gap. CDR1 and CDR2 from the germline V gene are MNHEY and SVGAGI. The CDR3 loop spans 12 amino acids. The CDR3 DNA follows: TGTGCCAGCAGTCAGATTAACTATGGCTACACCTTC. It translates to CASSQINYGYTF.

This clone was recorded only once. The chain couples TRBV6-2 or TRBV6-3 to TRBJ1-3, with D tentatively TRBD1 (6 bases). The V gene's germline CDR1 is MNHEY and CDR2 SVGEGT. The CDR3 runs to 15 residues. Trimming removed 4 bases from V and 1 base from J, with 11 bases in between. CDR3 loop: CASSSDRSSGNTIYF. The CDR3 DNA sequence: TGTGCCAGCAGTTCTGACAGGTCTTCTGGAAACACCATATATTTT.

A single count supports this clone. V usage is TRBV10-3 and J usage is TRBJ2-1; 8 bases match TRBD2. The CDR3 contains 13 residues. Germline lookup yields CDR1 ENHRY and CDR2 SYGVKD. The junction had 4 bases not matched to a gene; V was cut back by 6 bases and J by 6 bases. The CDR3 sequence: CAIRSGGTNEQFF. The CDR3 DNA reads TGTGCCATCAGAAGCGGGGGCACCAATGAGCAGTTCTTC.

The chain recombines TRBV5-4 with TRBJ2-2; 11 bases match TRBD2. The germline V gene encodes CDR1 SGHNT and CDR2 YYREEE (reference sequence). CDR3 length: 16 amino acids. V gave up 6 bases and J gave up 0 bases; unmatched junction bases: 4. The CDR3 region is CASIRTSGSNTGELFF. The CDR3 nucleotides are TGTGCCAGCATTCGGACTAGCGGGTCGAACACCGGGGAGCTGTTTTTT.

DNA for the CDR3: TGCGCCAGCAGCCAAGATTGGGGGGTTGGGTATGGCTACACCTTC. This translates into CASSQDWGVGYGYTF. The chain carries TRBV4-1 and TRBJ1-2; TRBD1 is a possible D gene (5 bases). CDR3 size: 15 residues. V lost 0 bases and J lost 5, with 13 bases in between. Germline-derived CDR1 and CDR2 are MGHRA and YSYEKL.

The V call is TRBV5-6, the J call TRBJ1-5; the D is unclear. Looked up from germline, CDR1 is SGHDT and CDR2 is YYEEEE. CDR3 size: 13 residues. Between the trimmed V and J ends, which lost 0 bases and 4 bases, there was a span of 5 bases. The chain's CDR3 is CASSLAGNQPQHF. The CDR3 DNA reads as TGTGCCAGCAGCTTGGCCGGGAATCAGCCCCAGCATTTT.

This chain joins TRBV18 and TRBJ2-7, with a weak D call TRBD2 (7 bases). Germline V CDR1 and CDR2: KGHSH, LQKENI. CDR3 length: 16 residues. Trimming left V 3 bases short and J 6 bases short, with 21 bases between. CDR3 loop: CASSPARGRRPGEQYF. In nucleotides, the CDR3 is TGTGCCAGCTCACCGGCGCGGGGGCGACGCCCCGGCGAGCAGTACTTC.

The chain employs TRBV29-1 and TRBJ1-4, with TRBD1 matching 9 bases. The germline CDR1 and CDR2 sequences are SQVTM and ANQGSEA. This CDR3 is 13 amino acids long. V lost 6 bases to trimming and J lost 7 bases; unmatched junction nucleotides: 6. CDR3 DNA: TGCAGCGTGACGGGACAGGGAGGTGAAAAACTGTTTTTT. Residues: CSVTGQGGEKLFF.

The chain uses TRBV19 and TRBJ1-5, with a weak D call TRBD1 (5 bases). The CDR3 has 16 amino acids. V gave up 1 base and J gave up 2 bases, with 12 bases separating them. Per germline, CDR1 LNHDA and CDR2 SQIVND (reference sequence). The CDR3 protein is CASSIVLQGGNQPQHF. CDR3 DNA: TGTGCCAGTAGTATAGTCCTCCAGGGCGGCAATCAGCCCCAGCATTTT. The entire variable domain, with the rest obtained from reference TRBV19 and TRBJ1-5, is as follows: DGGITQSPKYLFRKEGQNVTLSCEQNLNHDAMYWYRQDPGQGLRLIYYSQIVNDFQKGDIAEGYSVSREKKESFPLTVTSAQKNPTAFYLCASSIVLQGGNQPQHFGDGTRLSIL.

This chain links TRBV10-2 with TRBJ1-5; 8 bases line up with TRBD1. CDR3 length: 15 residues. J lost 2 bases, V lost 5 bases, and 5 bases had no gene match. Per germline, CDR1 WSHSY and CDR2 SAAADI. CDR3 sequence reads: CASSPQGVGNQPQHF. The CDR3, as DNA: TGCGCCAGCAGTCCACAGGGGGTCGGCAATCAGCCCCAGCATTTT.

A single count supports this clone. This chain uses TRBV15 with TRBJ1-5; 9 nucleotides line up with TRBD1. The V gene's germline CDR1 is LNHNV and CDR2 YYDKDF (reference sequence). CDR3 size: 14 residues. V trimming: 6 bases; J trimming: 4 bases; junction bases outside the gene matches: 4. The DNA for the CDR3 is TGTGCCACCAGTATAGACAGGGGGAATCAGCCCCAGCATTTT. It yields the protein CATSIDRGNQPQHF.